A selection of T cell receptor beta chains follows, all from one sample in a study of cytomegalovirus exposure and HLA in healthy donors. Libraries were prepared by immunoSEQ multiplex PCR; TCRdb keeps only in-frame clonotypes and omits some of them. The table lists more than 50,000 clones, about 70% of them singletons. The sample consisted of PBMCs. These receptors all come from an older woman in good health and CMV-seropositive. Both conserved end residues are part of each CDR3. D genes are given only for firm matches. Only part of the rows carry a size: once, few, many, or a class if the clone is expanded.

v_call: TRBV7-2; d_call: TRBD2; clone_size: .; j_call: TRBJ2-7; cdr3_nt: TGTGCCAGCAGCTTAGGCGGGGGGCTCCTAACAGCCTACGAGCAGTACTTC; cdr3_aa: CASSLGGGLLTAYEQYF
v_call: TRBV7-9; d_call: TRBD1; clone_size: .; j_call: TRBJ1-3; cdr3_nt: TGTTCCAGCAGCTTCTCAAGGACAGGGAACCGAAACACCATATATTTT; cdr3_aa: CSSSFSRTGNRNTIYF
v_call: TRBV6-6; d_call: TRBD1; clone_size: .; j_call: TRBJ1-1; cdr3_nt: TGTGCCAGCAGTTACGACAGGGGGCAGACTGAAGCTTTCTTT; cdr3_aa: CASSYDRGQTEAFF
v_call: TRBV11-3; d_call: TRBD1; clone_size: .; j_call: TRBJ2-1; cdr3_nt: TGTGCCAGCAGCCTCAGGACAGGGGGCAATGAGCAGTTCTTC; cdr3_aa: CASSLRTGGNEQFF
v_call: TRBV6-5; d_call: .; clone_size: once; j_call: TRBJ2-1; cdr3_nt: TGTGCCAGCAGTTCGGGCACAGGGTACAATGAGCAGTTCTTC; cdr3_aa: CASSSGTGYNEQFF
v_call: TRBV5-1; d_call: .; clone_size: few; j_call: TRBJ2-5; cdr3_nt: TGCGCCAGCAGCGAAGGACGGACTTTCCAAGAGACCCAGTACTTC; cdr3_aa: CASSEGRTFQETQYF
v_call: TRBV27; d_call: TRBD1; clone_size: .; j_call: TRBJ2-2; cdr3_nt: TGTGCCAGCACCGACAGGGTGGAGACCGGGGAGCTGTTTTTT; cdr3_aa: CASTDRVETGELFF
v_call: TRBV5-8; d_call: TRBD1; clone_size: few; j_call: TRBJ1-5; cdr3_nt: TGTGCCAGCAGCTTGTTCCTCGGGACAGGGACTAGCAATCAGCCCCAGCATTTT; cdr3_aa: CASSLFLGTGTSNQPQHF
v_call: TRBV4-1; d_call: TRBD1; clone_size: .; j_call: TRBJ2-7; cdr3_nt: TGCGCCAGCAGCCAAGGGGACAGAGGATACGAGCAGTACTTC; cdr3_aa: CASSQGDRGYEQYF
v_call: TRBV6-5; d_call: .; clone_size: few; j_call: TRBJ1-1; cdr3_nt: TGTGCCAGCAGTTACGGTAGGAACACTGAAGCTTTCTTT; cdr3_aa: CASSYGRNTEAFF
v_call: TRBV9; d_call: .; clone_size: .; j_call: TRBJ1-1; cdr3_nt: TGTGCCAGCAGCGTATTAGGGGGAGACACTGAAGCTTTCTTT; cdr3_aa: CASSVLGGDTEAFF
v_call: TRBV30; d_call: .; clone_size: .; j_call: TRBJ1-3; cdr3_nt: TGTGCCTGGAGTTACGACAGGAACTCTGGAAACACCATATATTTT; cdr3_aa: CAWSYDRNSGNTIYF
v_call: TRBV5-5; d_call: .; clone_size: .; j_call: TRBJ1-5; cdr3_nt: TGTGCCAGCAGCCCTCAGGGCCCCCATCAGCCCCAGCATTTT; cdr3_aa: CASSPQGPHQPQHF
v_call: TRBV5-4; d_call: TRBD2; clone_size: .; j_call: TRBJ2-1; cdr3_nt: TGCGCCAGCAGCCAAGCTGCAGCGGGGGGGCAATATGAGCAGTTCTTC; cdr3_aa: CASSQAAAGGQYEQFF
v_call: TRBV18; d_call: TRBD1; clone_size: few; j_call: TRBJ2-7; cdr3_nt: TGTGCCAGCTCAGCCCCGGGACAGTCAACCTACGAGCAGTACTTC; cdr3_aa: CASSAPGQSTYEQYF
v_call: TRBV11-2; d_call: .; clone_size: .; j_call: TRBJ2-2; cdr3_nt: TGTGCCAGCAGGGGCTGGGTCGACACCGGGGAGCTGTTTTTT; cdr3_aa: CASRGWVDTGELFF
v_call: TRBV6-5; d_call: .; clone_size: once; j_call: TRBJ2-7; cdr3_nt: TGTGCCAGCCAACAGAGATTCTCCTACGAGCAGTACTTC; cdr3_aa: CASQQRFSYEQYF
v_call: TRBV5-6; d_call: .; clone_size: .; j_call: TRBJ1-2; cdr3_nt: TGTGCCAGCAGCTTTCAGGGTAGGTATGGCTACACCTTC; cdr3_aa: CASSFQGRYGYTF
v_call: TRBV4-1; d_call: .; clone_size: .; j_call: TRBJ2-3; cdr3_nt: TGCGCCAGCAGCCAAGAATTTGGGTTAGCTACAGATACGCAGTATTTT; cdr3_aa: CASSQEFGLATDTQYF
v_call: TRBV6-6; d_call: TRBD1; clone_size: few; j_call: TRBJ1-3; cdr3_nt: TGTGCCAGCAGTTCGGACAGGGGGATATACAACACCATATATTTT; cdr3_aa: CASSSDRGIYNTIYF
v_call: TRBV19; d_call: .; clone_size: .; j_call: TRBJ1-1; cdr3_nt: TGTGCCAGTAGTACGACAGTAAACACTGAAGCTTTCTTT; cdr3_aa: CASSTTVNTEAFF
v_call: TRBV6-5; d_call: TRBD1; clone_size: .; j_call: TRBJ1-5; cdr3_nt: TGTGCCAGCAGTGCAACAGGGGGTGGCAATCAGCCCCAGCATTTT; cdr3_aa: CASSATGGGNQPQHF
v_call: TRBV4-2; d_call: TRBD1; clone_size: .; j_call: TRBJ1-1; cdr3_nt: TGTGCCAGCACCTTGACCGGGACAGGGAACACTGAAGCTTTCTTT; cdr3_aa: CASTLTGTGNTEAFF
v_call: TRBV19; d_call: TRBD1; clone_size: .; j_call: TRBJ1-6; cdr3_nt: TGTGCCAGTAGTCCTCCAGGGGGCGATAATTCACCCCTCCACTTT; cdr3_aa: CASSPPGGDNSPLHF
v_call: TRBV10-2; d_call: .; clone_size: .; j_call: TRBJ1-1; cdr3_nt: TGCGCCAGCAGTGACCAGGGGAACAGGGCTTTCTTT; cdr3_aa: CASSDQGNRAFF
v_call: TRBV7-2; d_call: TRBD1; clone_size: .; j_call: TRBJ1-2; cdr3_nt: TGTGCCAGCAGCTACCGGACAGGGGATTCTCTTGGCTACACCTTC; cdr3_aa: CASSYRTGDSLGYTF
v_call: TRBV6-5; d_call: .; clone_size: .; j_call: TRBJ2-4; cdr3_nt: TGTGCCAGCAGTTCGGTCAACTCAGCCAAAAACATTCAGTACTTC; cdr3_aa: CASSSVNSAKNIQYF
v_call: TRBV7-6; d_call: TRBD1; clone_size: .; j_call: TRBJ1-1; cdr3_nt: TGTGCCAGCAGCTATGGGACAGGGGAGGGCACTGAAGCTTTCTTT; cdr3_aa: CASSYGTGEGTEAFF
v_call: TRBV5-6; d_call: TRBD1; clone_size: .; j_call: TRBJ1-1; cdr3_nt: TGTGCCAGCAGCCCTGGGACAGGGGGCGTGGTCACTGAAGCTTTCTTT; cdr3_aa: CASSPGTGGVVTEAFF
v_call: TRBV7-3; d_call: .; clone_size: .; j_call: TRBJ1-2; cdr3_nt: TGTGCCAGCAGCTTAAACCCAGGAATGGACTATGGCTACACCTTC; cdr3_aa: CASSLNPGMDYGYTF
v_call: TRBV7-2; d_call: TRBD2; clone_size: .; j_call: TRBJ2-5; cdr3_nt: TGTGCCAGCAGCTCCAAGGGCCTCCTAGCGGGGGGGGGAGAGACCCAGTACTTC; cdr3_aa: CASSSKGLLAGGGETQYF
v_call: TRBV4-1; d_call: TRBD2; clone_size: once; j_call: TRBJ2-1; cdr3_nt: TGCGCCAGCAGCCGGGGGGCATCGGGGGGGGCTTACAATGAGCAGTTCTTC; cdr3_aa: CASSRGASGGAYNEQFF
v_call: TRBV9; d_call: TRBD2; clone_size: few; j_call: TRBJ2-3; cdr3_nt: TGTGCCAGCAGCGTAGAGGACGGGGGGGCCCGGCGAACAGATACGCAGTATTTT; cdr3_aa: CASSVEDGGARRTDTQYF
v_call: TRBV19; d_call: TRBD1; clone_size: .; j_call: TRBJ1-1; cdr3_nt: TGTGCCACTAGGGACAGGGAGAACACTGAAGCTTTCTTT; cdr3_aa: CATRDRENTEAFF
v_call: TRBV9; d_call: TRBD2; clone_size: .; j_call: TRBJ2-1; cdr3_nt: TGTGCCAGCAGCCGTGAAAGCGGGGGTCATGAGCAGTTCTTC; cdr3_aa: CASSRESGGHEQFF
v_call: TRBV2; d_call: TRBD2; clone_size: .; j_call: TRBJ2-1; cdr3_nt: TGTGCCAGCCGTCATGGGAGACTAGCGGGGGGGCCGGTGGATGAGCAGTTCTTC; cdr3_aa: CASRHGRLAGGPVDEQFF
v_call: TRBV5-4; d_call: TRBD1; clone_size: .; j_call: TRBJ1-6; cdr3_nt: TGTGCCAGCAGCTTGGAACAGGGGCGGTCACCCCTCCACTTT; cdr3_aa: CASSLEQGRSPLHF
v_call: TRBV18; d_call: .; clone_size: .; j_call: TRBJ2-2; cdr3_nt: TGTGCCAGCTCACCAGGGCACACCGGGGAGCTGTTTTTT; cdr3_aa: CASSPGHTGELFF
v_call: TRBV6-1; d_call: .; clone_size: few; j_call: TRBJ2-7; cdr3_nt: TGTGCCAGCAGTGAATTCCAACGGACAGGGAGGGACGAGCAGTACTTC; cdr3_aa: CASSEFQRTGRDEQYF
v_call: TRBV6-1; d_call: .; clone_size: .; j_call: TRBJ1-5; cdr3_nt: TGTGCCAGCAGTGAAGCCAGTAGCAATCAGCCCCAGCATTTT; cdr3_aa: CASSEASSNQPQHF
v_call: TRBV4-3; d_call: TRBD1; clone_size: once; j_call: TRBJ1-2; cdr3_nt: TGCGCCAGCAGCCCGAAACTTCGACAGGGTGGAAACTATGGCTACACCTTC; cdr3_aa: CASSPKLRQGGNYGYTF
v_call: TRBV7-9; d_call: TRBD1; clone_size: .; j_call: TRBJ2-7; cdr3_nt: TGTTCCAGCAGCCCAGGGGGCTACGAGCAGTACTTC; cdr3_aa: CSSSPGGYEQYF
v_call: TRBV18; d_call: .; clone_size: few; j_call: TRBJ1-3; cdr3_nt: TGTGCCAGCTCACCACCGCCACCAGGGGTGGCTGGAAACACCATATATTTT; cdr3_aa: CASSPPPPGVAGNTIYF
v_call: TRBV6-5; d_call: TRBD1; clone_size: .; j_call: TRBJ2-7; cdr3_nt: TGTGCCAGCATCAGGGACAGGGGGAACCAGCAGTACTTC; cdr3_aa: CASIRDRGNQQYF
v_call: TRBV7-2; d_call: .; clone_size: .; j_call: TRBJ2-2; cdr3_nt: TGTGCCAGCAGCCCCCAGGGAGGGGGTAACACCGGGGAGCTGTTTTTT; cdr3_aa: CASSPQGGGNTGELFF
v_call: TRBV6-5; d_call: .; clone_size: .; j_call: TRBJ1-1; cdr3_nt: TGTGCCAGCAGCCGGGGCCGGGGGTTAGGCACTGAAGCTTTCTTT; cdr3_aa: CASSRGRGLGTEAFF
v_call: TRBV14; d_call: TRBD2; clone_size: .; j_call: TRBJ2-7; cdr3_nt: TGTGCCAGCAGCCAAGATTCGGGGGGAGTAGGGGAGCAGTACTTC; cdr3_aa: CASSQDSGGVGEQYF
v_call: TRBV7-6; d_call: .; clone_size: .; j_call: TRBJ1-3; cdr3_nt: TGTGCCAGCAGCGCGTCCTCTGGAAACACCATATATTTT; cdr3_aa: CASSASSGNTIYF
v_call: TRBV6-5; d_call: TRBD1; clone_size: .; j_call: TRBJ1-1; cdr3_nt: TGTGCCAGCGAGAGACAGGGTGGGGCCACTGAAGCTTTCTTT; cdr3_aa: CASERQGGATEAFF
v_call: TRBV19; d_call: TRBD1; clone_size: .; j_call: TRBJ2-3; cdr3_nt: TGTGCCCGTAGTGATTGGACAGGAGCGAACACAGATACGCAGTATTTT; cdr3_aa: CARSDWTGANTDTQYF
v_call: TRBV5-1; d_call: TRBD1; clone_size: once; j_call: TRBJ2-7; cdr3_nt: TGCGCCAGCAGCTTGGGGACAGGGCTCGAGCAGTACTTC; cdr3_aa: CASSLGTGLEQYF
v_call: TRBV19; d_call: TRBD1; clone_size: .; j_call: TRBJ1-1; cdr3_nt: TGTGCCAGTAGACAGGGGCCGAACACTGAAGCTTTCTTT; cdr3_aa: CASRQGPNTEAFF
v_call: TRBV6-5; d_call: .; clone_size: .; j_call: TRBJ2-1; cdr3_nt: TGTGCCAGCAGGAGGGACTCCTACAATGAGCAGTTCTTC; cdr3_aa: CASRRDSYNEQFF
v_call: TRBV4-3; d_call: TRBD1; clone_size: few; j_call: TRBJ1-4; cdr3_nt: TGCGCCAGCAGCCGGACCCCGGGACAGGGGAAAGAAAAACTGTTTTTT; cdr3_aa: CASSRTPGQGKEKLFF
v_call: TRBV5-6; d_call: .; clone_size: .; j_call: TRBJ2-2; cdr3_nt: TGTGCCAGCAGCCGGGTAAACACCGGGGAGCTGTTTTTT; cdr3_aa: CASSRVNTGELFF
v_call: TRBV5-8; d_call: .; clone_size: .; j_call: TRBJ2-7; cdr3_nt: TGTGCCAGCAGCGACCGGGATAGGGTGGACGAGCAGTACTTC; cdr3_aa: CASSDRDRVDEQYF
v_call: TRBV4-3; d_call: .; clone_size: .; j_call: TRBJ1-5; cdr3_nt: TGCGCCAGCAGCCAAGAGACATCTCAGCCCCAGCATTTT; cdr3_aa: CASSQETSQPQHF
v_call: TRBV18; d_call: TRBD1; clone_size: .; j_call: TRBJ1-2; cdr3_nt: TGTGCCAGCTCACCATTGGGACAGAGTAGGAGCTACACCTTC; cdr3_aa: CASSPLGQSRSYTF
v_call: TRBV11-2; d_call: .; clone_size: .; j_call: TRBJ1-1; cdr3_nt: TGTGCCAGCAGCTTAGTGGGACAGAACACTGAAGCTTTCTTT; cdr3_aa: CASSLVGQNTEAFF